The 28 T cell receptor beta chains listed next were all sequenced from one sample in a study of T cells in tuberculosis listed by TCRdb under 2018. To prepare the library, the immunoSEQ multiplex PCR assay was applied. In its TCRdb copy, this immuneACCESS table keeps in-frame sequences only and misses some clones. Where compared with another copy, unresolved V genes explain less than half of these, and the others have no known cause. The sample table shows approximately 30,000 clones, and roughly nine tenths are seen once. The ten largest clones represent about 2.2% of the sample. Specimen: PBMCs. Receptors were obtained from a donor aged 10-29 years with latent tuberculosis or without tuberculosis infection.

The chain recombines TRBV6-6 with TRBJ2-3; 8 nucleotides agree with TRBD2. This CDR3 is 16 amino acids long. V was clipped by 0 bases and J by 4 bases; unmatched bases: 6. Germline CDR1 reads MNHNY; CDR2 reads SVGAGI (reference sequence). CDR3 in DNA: TGTGCCAGCAGTTACTCACGGTACGGGGGGGCAGATACGCAGTATTTT. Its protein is CASSYSRYGGADTQYF.

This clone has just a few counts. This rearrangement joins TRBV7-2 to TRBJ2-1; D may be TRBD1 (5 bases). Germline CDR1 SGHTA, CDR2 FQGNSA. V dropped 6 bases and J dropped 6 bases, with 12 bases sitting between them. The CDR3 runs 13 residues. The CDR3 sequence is CASRQDPPNEQFF. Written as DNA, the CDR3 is TGTGCCAGCAGACAGGACCCCCCCAATGAGCAGTTCTTC. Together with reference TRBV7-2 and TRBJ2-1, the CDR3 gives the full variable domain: GAGVSQSPSNKVTEKGKDVELRCDPISGHTALYWYRQSLGQGLEFLIYFQGNSAPDKSGLPSDRFSAERTGGSVSTLTIQRTQQEDSAVYLCASRQDPPNEQFFGPGTRLTVL.

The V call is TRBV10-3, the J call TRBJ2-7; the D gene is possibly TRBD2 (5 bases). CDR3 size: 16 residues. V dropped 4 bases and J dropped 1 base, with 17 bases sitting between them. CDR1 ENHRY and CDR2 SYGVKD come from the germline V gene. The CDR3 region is CAISGVSAGPSYEQYF. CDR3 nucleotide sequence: TGTGCCATCAGTGGGGTCTCGGCGGGTCCTTCCTACGAGCAGTACTTC.

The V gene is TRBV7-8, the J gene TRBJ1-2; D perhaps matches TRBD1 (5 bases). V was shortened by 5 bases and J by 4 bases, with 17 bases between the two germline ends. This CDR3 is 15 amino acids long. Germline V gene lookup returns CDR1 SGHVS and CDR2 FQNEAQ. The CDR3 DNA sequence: TGTGCCAGCAGCCCAGGACACCGGTTAGCCTATGGCTACACCTTC. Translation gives CASSPGHRLAYGYTF.

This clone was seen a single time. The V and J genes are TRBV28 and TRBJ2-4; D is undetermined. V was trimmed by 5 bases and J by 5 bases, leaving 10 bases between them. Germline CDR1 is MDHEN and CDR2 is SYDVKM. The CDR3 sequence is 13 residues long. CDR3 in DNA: TGTGCCAGCAGTCCAAACCGGGAAAACATTCAGTACTTC. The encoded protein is CASSPNRENIQYF.

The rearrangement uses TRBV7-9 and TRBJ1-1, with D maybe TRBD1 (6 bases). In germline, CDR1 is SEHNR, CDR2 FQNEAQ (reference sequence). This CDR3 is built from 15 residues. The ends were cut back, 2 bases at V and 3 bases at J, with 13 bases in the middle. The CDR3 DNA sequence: TGTGCCAGCAGCTTAATCAGGGGTTTGGACACTGAAGCTTTCTTT. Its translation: CASSLIRGLDTEAFF.

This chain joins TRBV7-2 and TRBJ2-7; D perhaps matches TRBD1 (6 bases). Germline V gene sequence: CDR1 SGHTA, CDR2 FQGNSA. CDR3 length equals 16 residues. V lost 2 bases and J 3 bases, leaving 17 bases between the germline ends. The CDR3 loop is CASSLRQSQGIYEQYF. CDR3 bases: TGTGCCAGCAGCTTAAGGCAGAGCCAGGGGATCTACGAGCAGTACTTC.

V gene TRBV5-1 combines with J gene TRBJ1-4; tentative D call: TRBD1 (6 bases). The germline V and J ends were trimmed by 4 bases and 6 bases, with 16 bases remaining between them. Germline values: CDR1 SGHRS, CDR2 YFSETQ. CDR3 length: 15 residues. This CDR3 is CASSPVGQNDEKLFF. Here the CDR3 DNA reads TGCGCCAGCAGCCCCGTTGGACAGAACGATGAAAAACTGTTTTTT.

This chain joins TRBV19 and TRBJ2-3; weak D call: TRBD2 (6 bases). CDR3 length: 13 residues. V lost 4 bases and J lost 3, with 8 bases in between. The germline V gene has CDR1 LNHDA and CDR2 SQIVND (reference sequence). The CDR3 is CASSNGGTDTQYF. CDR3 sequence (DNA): TGTGCCAGTAGTAACGGAGGGACAGATACGCAGTATTTT. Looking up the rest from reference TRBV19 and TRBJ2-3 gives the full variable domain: DGGITQSPKYLFRKEGQNVTLSCEQNLNHDAMYWYRQDPGQGLRLIYYSQIVNDFQKGDIAEGYSVSREKKESFPLTVTSAQKNPTAFYLCASSNGGTDTQYFGPGTRLTVL.

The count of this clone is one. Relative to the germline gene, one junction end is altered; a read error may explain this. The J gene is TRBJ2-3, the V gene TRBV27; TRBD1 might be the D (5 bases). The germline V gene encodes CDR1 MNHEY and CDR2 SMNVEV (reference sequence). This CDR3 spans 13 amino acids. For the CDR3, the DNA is TGTGCCAGCAGTTTACGCAGGGCAGATATGCAGTATTTT. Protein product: CASSLRRADMQYF.

CDR3 sequence reads: CASSQVLRERAYEQYF. CDR3 DNA: TGTGCCAGCAGCCAGGTTTTGCGGGAGCGAGCCTACGAGCAGTACTTC. The V call is TRBV4-2, the J call TRBJ2-7; 7 positions agree with TRBD2. This CDR3 contains 16 residues. Germline trimming cut 3 bases from V and 2 bases from J; bases unmatched to any gene: 10. Germline V gene sequence: CDR1 LGHNA, CDR2 YNFKEQ.

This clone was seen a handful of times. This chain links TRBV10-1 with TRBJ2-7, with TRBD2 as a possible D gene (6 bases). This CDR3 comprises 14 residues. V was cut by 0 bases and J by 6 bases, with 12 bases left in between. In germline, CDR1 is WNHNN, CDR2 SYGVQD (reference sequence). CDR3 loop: CASSESGLGGEQYF. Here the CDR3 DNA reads TGCGCCAGCAGTGAGTCTGGGTTGGGGGGCGAGCAGTACTTC.

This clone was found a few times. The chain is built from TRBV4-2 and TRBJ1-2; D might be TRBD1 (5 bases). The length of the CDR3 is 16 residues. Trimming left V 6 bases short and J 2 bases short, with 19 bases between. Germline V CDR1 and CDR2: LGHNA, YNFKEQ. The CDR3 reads CASSHWGSQVNYGYTF. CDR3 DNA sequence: TGTGCCAGCAGTCACTGGGGCAGCCAGGTCAACTATGGCTACACCTTC.

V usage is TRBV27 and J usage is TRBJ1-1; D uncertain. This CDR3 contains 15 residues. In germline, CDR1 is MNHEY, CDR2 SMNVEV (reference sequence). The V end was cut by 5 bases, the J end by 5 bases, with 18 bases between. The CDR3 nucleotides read TGTGCCAGCAGTCGAACCTCCCACGGGTGGACTGAAGCTTTCTTT. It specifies CASSRTSHGWTEAFF.

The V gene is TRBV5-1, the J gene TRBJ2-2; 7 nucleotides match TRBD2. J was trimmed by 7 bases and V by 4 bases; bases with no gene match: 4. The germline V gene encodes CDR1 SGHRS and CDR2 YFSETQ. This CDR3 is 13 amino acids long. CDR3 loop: CASSLGGSGELFF. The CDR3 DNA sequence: TGCGCCAGCAGCCTTGGCGGGAGCGGGGAGCTGTTTTTT.

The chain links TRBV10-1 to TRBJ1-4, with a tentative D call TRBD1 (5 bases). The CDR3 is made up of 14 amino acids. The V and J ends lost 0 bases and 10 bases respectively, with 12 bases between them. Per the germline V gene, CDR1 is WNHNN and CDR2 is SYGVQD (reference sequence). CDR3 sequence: CASSESGEARKLFF. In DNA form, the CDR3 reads TGCGCCAGCAGTGAGTCAGGGGAAGCGCGAAAACTGTTTTTT.

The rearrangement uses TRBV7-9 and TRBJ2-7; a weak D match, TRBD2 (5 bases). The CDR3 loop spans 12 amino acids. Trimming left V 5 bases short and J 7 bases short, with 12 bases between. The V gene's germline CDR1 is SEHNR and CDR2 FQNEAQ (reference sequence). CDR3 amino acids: CASSLAGEEQYF. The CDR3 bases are TGTGCCAGCAGCCTGGCCGGGGAAGAGCAGTACTTC.

In DNA, the CDR3 is TGTGCCACCAGCAGAGATCAGGGCCTTAACTATGGCTACACCTTC. This codes for CATSRDQGLNYGYTF. This sequence joins TRBV15 and TRBJ1-2, with D possibly TRBD1 on 5 matching bases. The germline gives CDR1 LNHNV, CDR2 YYDKDF (reference sequence). V dropped 0 bases and J dropped 1 base, with 9 bases sitting between them. The CDR3 length is 15 residues.

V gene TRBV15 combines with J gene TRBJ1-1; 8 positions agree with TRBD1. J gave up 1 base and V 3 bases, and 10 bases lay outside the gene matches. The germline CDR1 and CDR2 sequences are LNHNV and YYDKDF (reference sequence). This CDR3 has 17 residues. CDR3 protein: CATSRDIPGGANTEAFF. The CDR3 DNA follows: TGTGCCACCAGCAGGGATATACCAGGGGGCGCGAACACTGAAGCTTTCTTT.

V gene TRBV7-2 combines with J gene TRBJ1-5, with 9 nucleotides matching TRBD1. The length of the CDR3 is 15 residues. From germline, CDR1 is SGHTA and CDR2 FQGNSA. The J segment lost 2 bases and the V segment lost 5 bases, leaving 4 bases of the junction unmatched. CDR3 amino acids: CASSPRTGGNQPQHF. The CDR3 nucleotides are TGTGCCAGCAGCCCCCGGACAGGGGGCAATCAGCCCCAGCATTTT. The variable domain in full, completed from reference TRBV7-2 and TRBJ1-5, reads GAGVSQSPSNKVTEKGKDVELRCDPISGHTALYWYRQSLGQGLEFLIYFQGNSAPDKSGLPSDRFSAERTGGSVSTLTIQRTQQEDSAVYLCASSPRTGGNQPQHFGDGTRLSIL.

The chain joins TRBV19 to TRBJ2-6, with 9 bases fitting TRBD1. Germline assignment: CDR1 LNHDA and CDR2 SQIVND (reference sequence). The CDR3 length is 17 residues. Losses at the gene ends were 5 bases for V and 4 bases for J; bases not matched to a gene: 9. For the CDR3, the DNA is TGTGCCAGTAGTGGCCGGGACAGGGTACCCGGGGCCAACGTCCTGACTTTC. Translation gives CASSGRDRVPGANVLTF.

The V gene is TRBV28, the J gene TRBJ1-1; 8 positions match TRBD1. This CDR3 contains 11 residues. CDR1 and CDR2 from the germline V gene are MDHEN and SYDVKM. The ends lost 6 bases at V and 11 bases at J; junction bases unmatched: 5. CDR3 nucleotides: TGTGCCAGCAGAGACAGGGGAAGGGCTTTCTTT. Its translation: CASRDRGRAFF.

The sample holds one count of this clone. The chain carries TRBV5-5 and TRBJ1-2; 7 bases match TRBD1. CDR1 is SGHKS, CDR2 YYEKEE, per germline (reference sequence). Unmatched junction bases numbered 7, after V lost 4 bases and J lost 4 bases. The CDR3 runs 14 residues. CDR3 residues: CASSPDGTAYGYTF. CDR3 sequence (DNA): TGTGCCAGCAGCCCAGATGGGACAGCCTATGGCTACACCTTC.

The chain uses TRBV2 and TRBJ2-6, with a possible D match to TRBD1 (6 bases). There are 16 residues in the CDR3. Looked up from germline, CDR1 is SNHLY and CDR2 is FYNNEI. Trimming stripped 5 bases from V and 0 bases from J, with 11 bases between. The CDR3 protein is CASSRTARSGANVLTF. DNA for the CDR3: TGTGCCAGCAGTCGGACAGCCCGCTCTGGGGCCAACGTCCTGACTTTC.

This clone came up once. CDR3 DNA: TGCGCCAGCAGCCAACTTCCCGGGACTCTATCTTCCTACAATGAGCAGTTCTTC. As protein: CASSQLPGTLSSYNEQFF. The genes are TRBV4-3 and TRBJ2-1, with D tentatively TRBD2 (6 bases). CDR1 and CDR2 (germline): LGHNA, YSLEER. The CDR3 extends over 18 amino acids. The ends were cut back, 2 bases at V and 1 base at J, with 18 bases in the middle.

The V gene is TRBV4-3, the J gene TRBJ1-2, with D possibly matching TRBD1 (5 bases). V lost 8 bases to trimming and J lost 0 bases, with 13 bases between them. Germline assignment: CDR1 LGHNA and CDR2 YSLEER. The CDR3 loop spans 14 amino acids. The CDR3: CASGWGQSNYGYTF. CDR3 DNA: TGCGCCAGCGGCTGGGGCCAGTCTAACTATGGCTACACCTTC.

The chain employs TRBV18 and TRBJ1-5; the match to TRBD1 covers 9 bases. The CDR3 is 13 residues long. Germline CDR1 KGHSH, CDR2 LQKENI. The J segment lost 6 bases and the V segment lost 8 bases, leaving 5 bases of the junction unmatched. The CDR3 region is CASRQGVSQPQHF. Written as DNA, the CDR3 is TGTGCCAGCCGACAGGGGGTATCTCAGCCCCAGCATTTT.

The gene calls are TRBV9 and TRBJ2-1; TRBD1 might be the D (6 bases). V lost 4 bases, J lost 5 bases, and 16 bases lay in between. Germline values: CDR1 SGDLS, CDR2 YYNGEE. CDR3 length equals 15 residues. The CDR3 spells CASSKRGTSNNEQFF. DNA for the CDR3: TGTGCCAGCAGCAAGAGGGGGACCTCTAACAATGAGCAGTTCTTC. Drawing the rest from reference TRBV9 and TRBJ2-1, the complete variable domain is DSGVTQTPKHLITATGQRVTLRCSPRSGDLSVYWYQQSLDQGLQFLIQYYNGEERAKGNILERFSAQQFPDLHSELNLSSLELGDSALYFCASSKRGTSNNEQFFGPGTRLTVL.